This T cell receptor (beta chain) was recovered during a study of beta chain features in type 1 diabetes. Study-wide results and limits: TCRB CDR3s were moderately but significantly shorter in Type 1 diabetes patients in all four CD4+ subsets.

Deletions cut 3 bases from V and 2 bases from J, with 14 bases between. Germline assignment: CDR1 GTSNPN and CDR2 SVGIG (reference sequence). The CDR3 is 15 residues long. In this sample, this clone turned up a few times. Its target is unknown. Reverse transcribing all isolated RNA meant expressed TCRB transcripts were sequenced. Using immunoSEQ multiplex PCR, the repertoire was profiled, and TCRdb retains in-frame clones only, with some absent. In the table there are over 650,000 clones, over 12% of which are singletons. The chain recombines TRBV30 with TRBJ2-1; D ambiguous. Source material: naive CD4+ T cells from blood. This clonotype originated in a young man with type 1 diabetes. The CDR3 DNA reads TGTGCCTGGAGCCGGACCCGACGACCCTACAATGAGCAGTTCTTC. Its protein product is CAWSRTRRPYNEQFF.